These 13 T cell receptor beta chains were all obtained from the same sample, sequenced in a study of CD8+CD57+ T cells in acquired aplastic anemia. Profiling of TCR beta VDJ combinations and CDR3 sequences used genomic DNA as template. Via MiXCR, TCRdb re-called the reads, giving one row per CDR3 protein. The table lists some 120,000 distinct CDR3 sequences, about 46% of them singletons, with 2% to 3% in the top ten. The sequencing input was sorted CD4+, CD8+, or CD8+CD57+ T cells (not recorded which) from PBMCs. Receptor source: a human donor in good health, serving as a control.

The chain carries TRBV15 and TRBJ2-3; TRBD1 matches 9 bases. CDR1 and CDR2 (germline): LNHNV, YYDKDF (reference sequence). The trim removed 3 bases at V and 0 bases at J, leaving 4 bases unmatched. This CDR3 has 16 residues. The CDR3 loop is CATSRETGGSTDTQYF. DNA for the CDR3: TGTGCCACCAGCAGGGAGACAGGGGGAAGCACAGATACGCAGTATTTT.

A single count supports this clonotype. The chain joins TRBV20-1 to TRBJ2-7, with 11 bases fitting TRBD2. CDR3 length: 15 amino acids. Germline V gives CDR1 DFQATT, CDR2 SNEGSKA (reference sequence). With V trimmed by 6 bases and J by 2 bases, 9 bases remained unmatched. The CDR3 nucleotides are TGCAGTGCCATAAATAGCGGGGGGGCGACCTACGAGCAGTACTTC. Protein sequence: CSAINSGGATYEQYF.

This clonotype was counted between two and nine times. A read error may be the cause here, since a much bigger clone is one base away. The chain joins TRBV9 to TRBJ1-1, with D perhaps TRBD1 (5 bases). CDR3 length equals 14 residues. Germline V gene sequence: CDR1 SGDLS, CDR2 YYNGEE. The CDR3 DNA sequence: TGTGCCAGCAGCCTTCGGGACGGCCTTACCGAAGCTCTCTTT. Protein sequence: CASSLRDGLTEALF. The complete variable domain, with remaining parts taken from reference TRBV9 and TRBJ1-1, reads DSGVTQTPKHLITATGQRVTLRCSPRSGDLSVYWYQQSLDQGLQFLIQYYNGEERAKGNILERFSAQQFPDLHSELNLSSLELGDSALYFCASSLRDGLTEALFGQGTRLTVV.

As regards this clonotype: A much larger clone sits a single nucleotide away, making a read error possible. This chain uses TRBV28 with TRBJ1-3; a weak D match, TRBD1 (5 bases). Germline CDR1 reads MDHEN; CDR2 reads SYDVKM. There are 14 residues in the CDR3. Trimming took 8 bases from V and 4 from J, leaving 15 bases between them. This CDR3 reads CASGSGFEGNTIYF. CDR3 coding DNA: TGTGCCAGCGGTTCAGGGTTTGAGGGAAACACCATATATTTT.

This chain links TRBV15 with TRBJ2-1, with 10 bases lining up with TRBD2. In germline, CDR1 is LNHNV, CDR2 YYDKDF (reference sequence). J lost 7 bases, V lost 0 bases, and 12 bases had no gene match. The CDR3 runs to 18 residues. The CDR3 DNA follows: TGTGCCACCAGCAGAGATCAGGTCGTGAGCGGGGGGGCGAATGAGCAGTTCTTC. It codes for CATSRDQVVSGGANEQFF. Drawing the rest from reference TRBV15 and TRBJ2-1, the complete variable domain is DAMVIQNPRYQVTQFGKPVTLSCSQTLNHNVMYWYQQKSSQAPKLLFHYYDKDFNNEADTPDNFQSRRPNTSFCFLDIRSPGLGDTAMYLCATSRDQVVSGGANEQFFGPGTRLTVL.

This clonotype occurred many times. The V and J genes are TRBV6-1 and TRBJ2-7; 9 bases are a match to TRBD1. Trimming took 6 bases from V and 1 from J; bases not matched to a gene: 10. There are 16 residues in the CDR3. Germline V lookup: CDR1 MNHNS, CDR2 SASEGT. In nucleotides, the CDR3 is TGTGCCAGCAGATCCGGGACAGGGTTCACTTCCTACGAGCAGTACTTC. Encoded protein: CASRSGTGFTSYEQYF.

This sequence joins TRBV10-3 and TRBJ2-1; D is unresolved. The CDR3 loop spans 14 amino acids. From germline, CDR1 is ENHRY and CDR2 SYGVKD. With 6 bases removed from V and 0 bases from J, the gap between germline ends came to 9 bases. The CDR3 sequence: CAISDTNSYNEQFF. The CDR3 nucleotides are TGTGCCATCAGCGACACTAACTCCTACAATGAGCAGTTCTTC.

This clonotype was recorded a few times. The J gene is TRBJ2-3, the V gene TRBV10-3; TRBD2 matches 7 bases. In germline, CDR1 is ENHRY, CDR2 SYGVKD. The junction had 3 bases not matched to a gene; V was cut back by 3 bases and J by 3 bases. This CDR3 spans 14 amino acids. The CDR3 is CAISERGDTDTQYF. CDR3 in DNA: TGTGCCATCAGTGAACGGGGGGATACAGATACGCAGTATTTT.

With regard to this clonotype: The conserved phenylalanine or tryptophan is not found at the CDR3 terminus, so this likely reflects a read error. V is TRBV7-2 and J is TRBJ2-7; D is undetermined. The CDR3 has 11 amino acids. The germline V and J ends were trimmed by 4 bases and 2 bases, with 3 bases remaining between them. The germline V gene encodes CDR1 SGHTA and CDR2 FQGNSA. This chain's CDR3 is CASSSPYEQYL. The CDR3 region has the DNA TGTGCCAGCAGCTCCCCCTACGAGCAGTACCTC.

This clonotype has only a few counts. The rearrangement links TRBV29-1 to TRBJ2-5; D is undetermined. This CDR3 contains 12 residues. Germline V CDR1 and CDR2: SQVTM, ANQGSEA. Between the trimmed V and J ends, which lost 8 bases and 7 bases, there was a span of 17 bases. The CDR3 nucleotides are TGCAGCCTTGGGCAGACCCATGGGACCCAGTACTTC. This gives the protein CSLGQTHGTQYF.

J is TRBJ2-7 and V is TRBV19; D unresolved. Per the germline V gene, CDR1 is LNHDA and CDR2 is SQIVND (reference sequence). V was trimmed by 4 bases and J by 2 bases, leaving 15 bases between them. This CDR3 has 15 amino acids. CDR3 amino acids: CASSTTVWLPYEQYF. Here the CDR3 DNA reads TGTGCCAGTAGTACTACAGTGTGGTTGCCCTACGAGCAGTACTTC.

This clonotype was seen ten or more times. V is TRBV25-1 and J is TRBJ1-1; TRBD1 agrees at 8 bases. CDR1 MGHDK and CDR2 SYGVNS come from the germline V gene. J was trimmed by 8 bases and V by 1 base; bases with no gene match: 6. This CDR3 has 14 amino acids. The DNA of the CDR3 is TGTGCCAGCAGTGAATTAAACAGGGACAGGGAAGCTTTCTTT. This translates into CASSELNRDREAFF.

This clonotype was counted ten times or more. This sequence joins TRBV7-2 and TRBJ2-1; 10 bases match TRBD2. CDR3 size: 15 residues. Germline trimming cut 6 bases from V and 4 bases from J; bases unmatched to any gene: 6. Germline V CDR1 and CDR2: SGHTA, FQGNSA. The DNA for the CDR3 is TGTGCCAGCAGATCAGCGGGGGGGCAGTACAATGAGCAGTTCTTC. The encoded protein is CASRSAGGQYNEQFF.